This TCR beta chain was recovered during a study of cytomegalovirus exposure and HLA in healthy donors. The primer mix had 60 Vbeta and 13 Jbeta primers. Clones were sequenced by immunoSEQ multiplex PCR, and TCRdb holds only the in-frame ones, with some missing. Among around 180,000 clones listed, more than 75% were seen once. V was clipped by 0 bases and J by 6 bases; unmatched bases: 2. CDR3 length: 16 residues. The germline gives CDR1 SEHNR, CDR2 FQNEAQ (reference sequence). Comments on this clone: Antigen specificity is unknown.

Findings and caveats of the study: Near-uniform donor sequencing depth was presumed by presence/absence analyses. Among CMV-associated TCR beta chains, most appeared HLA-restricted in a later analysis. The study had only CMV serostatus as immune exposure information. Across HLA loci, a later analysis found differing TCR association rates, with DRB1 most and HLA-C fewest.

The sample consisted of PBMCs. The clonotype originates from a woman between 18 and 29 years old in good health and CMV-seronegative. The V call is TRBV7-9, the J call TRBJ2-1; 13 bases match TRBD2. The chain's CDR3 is CASSLATSGGANEQFF. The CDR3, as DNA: TGTGCCAGCAGCTTAGCTACTAGCGGGGGGGCCAATGAGCAGTTCTTC.